In its sample, the clone carrying this T cell receptor (beta chain) was seen many times. V lost 4 bases, J lost 5 bases, and 5 bases stayed unmatched. The CDR3 extends over 13 amino acids. Germline V gives CDR1 SQVTM, CDR2 ANQGSEA. Profiles of TCR beta VDJ and CDR3 were generated from a genomic DNA template. TCRdb re-called the reads with MiXCR, one entry per CDR3 protein. The sample includes about 220,000 distinct CDR3 sequences, roughly 35% of them seen just once. The entry originates in a study of CD8+CD57+ T cells in acquired aplastic anemia. The TCR sequence derives from a human donor in good health, serving as a control. The J gene is TRBJ1-1, the V gene TRBV29-1; TRBD1 aligns across 9 bases. The sequencing input was sorted CD4+, CD8+, or CD8+CD57+ T cells (not recorded which) from PBMCs. The chain's CDR3 is CSVGTGDYTEAFF. CDR3 in DNA: TGCAGCGTTGGGACAGGGGATTATACTGAAGCTTTCTTT. The full variable domain, rest sourced from reference TRBV29-1 and TRBJ1-1, is SAVISQKPSRDICQRGTSLTIQCQVDSQVTMMFWYRQQPGQSLTLIATANQGSEATYESGFVIDKFPISRPNLTFSTLTVSNMSPEDSSIYLCSVGTGDYTEAFFGQGTRLTVV.